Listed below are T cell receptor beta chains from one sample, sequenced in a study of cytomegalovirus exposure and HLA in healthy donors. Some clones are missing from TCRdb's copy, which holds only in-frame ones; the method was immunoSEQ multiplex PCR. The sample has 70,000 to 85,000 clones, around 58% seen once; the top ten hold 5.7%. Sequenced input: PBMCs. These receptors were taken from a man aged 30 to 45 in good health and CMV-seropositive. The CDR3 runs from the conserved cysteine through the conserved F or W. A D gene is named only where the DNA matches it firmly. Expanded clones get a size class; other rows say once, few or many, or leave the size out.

CDR3: CASNQAGGPGNEQFF
DNA: TGCGCCAGCAATCAGGCGGGAGGGCCTGGTAATGAGCAGTTCTTC
D: TRBD2
J: TRBJ2-1
V: TRBV5-1
size: NA
length: 15

CDR3: CASSLAIVGATPSTDTQYF
DNA: TGTGCCAGCAGCTTGGCCATCGTGGGGGCGACCCCTAGCACAGATACGCAGTATTTT
D: NA
J: TRBJ2-3
V: TRBV5-6
size: few
length: 19

CDR3: CASSANGQGTYGYTF
DNA: TGTGCCAGCAGCGCCAACGGACAGGGAACCTATGGCTACACCTTC
D: TRBD1
J: TRBJ1-2
V: TRBV9
size: NA
length: 15

CDR3: CASSWTSGGAYNEQFF
DNA: TGTGCCAGCAGCTGGACTAGCGGGGGGGCCTACAATGAGCAGTTCTTC
D: TRBD2
J: TRBJ2-1
V: TRBV7-9
size: few
length: 16

CDR3: CAISESDRDEQYF
DNA: TGTGCCATCAGTGAGTCAGACAGGGACGAGCAGTACTTC
D: TRBD1
J: TRBJ2-7
V: TRBV10-3
size: NA
length: 13

CDR3: CASSVGPHGYTF
DNA: TGTGCCAGCAGCGTAGGGCCACATGGCTACACCTTC
D: NA
J: TRBJ1-2
V: TRBV9
size: NA
length: 12

CDR3: CASSPIREDTQYF
DNA: TGTGCCAGCAGCCCCATCCGGGAAGATACGCAGTATTTT
D: NA
J: TRBJ2-3
V: TRBV11-1
size: NA
length: 13

CDR3: CASSKSDRENTEAFF
DNA: TGTGCCAGCAGCAAATCGGACAGGGAGAACACTGAAGCTTTCTTT
D: TRBD1
J: TRBJ1-1
V: TRBV5-6
size: few
length: 15

CDR3: CASRPGEVGIGELFF
DNA: TGTGCCAGCAGGCCTGGAGAGGTCGGTATCGGGGAGCTGTTTTTT
D: NA
J: TRBJ2-2
V: TRBV7-8
size: NA
length: 15

CDR3: CASSAGTGGFTGELFF
DNA: TGCGCCAGCAGCGCCGGGACAGGGGGCTTCACCGGGGAGCTGTTTTTT
D: TRBD1
J: TRBJ2-2
V: TRBV5-1
size: NA
length: 16

CDR3: CASSDRTSGGYQETQYF
DNA: TGTGCCAGCAGCGATCGGACTAGCGGGGGATACCAAGAGACCCAGTACTTC
D: TRBD2
J: TRBJ2-5
V: TRBV7-9
size: NA
length: 17

CDR3: CASSLPYGQNTEAFF
DNA: TGTGCCAGCAGCTTGCCCTACGGACAGAACACTGAAGCTTTCTTT
D: NA
J: TRBJ1-1
V: TRBV7-6
size: NA
length: 15